This TCR beta chain derives from a study of tumor-infiltrating lymphocytes in primary liver carcinoma. About the study: Sample yields of productive TCRbeta reads, ranging from roughly 3.65 to 7.13 million, were similar across tissue types.

Trimming stripped 5 bases from V and 5 bases from J, with 15 bases between. The CDR3 has 15 amino acids. In regard to this clonotype: Its antigen is as yet unknown. This may arise from a read error, as a much more abundant clone is one base away.

Researchers generated TCR beta cDNA from 500 ng of total RNA, relying on a constant-region primer. Amplification in three nested multiplex PCR rounds with slightly modified ARM-PCR gave rise to TCR beta libraries. For around 10 cycles apiece, the opening two PCR rounds ran with TRBV1-TRBV30 forward primers and a C-beta reverse primer. MiXCR, applied by TCRdb to the multiplex PCR reads, yields one record per CDR3 protein. Of over 250,000 distinct CDR3 sequences in the sample, nearly 60% were seen once. Findings and caveats of the study: The top-250-clone fraction was significantly higher in tumors than in blood (p = 0.039).

Germline DNA was extracted alongside blood RNA, which was obtained from unsorted whole blood. The clonotype was recovered from a woman aged 25 to 45 with primary liver carcinoma and hepatitis B virus infection. The gene calls are TRBV12-3 or TRBV12-4 and TRBJ2-2; D might be TRBD2 (5 bases). Sequencing was done on a sample of peripheral blood. CDR3 coding DNA: TGTGCCAGCAGTCTGGACTGGGCGGTTACCGGGGAGCTGTTTTTT. Amino acid sequence: CASSLDWAVTGELFF.